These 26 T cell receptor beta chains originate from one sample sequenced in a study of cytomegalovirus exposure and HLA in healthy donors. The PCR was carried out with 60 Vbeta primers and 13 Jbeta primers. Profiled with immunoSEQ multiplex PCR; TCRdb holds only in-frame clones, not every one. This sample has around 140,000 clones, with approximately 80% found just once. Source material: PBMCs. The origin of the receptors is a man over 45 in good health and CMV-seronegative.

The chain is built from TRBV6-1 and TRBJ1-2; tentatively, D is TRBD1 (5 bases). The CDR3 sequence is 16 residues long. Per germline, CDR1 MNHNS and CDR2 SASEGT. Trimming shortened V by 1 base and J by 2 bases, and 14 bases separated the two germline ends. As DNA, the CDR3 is TGTGCCAGCAGTGAAGAATGGGGCGAACGAAACTATGGCTACACCTTC. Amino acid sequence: CASSEEWGERNYGYTF.

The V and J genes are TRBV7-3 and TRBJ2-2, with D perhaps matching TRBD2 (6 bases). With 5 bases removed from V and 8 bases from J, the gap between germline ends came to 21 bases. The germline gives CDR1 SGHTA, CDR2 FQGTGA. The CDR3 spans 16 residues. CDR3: CASSPTGGLNSGELFF. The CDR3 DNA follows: TGTGCCAGCAGCCCCACTGGCGGACTAAACTCAGGGGAGCTGTTTTTT. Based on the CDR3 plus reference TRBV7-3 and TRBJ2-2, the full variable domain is GAGVSQTPSNKVTEKGKYVELRCDPISGHTALYWYRQSLGQGPEFLIYFQGTGAADDSGLPNDRFFAVRPEGSVSTLKIQRTERGDSAVYLCASSPTGGLNSGELFFGEGSRLTVL.

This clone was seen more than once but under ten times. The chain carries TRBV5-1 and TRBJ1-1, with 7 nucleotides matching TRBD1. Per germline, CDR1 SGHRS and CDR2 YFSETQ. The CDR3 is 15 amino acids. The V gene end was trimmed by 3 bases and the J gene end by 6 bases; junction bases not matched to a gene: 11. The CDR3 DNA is TGCGCCAGCAGCTCTCTCCCGACAGGGTACGCTGAAGCTTTCTTT. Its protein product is CASSSLPTGYAEAFF.

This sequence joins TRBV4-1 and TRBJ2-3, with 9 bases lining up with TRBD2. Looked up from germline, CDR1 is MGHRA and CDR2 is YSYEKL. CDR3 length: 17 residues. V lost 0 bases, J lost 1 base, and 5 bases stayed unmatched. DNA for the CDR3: TGCGCCAGCAGCCAAGAGGGGCTAGCGGGGCGCACAGATACGCAGTATTTT. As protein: CASSQEGLAGRTDTQYF.

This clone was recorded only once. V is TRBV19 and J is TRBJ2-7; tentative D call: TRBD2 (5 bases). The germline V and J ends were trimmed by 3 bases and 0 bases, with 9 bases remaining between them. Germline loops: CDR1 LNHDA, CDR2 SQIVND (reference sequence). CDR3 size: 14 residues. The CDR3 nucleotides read TGTGCCAGTAGTATGATGGGGAGCTCCTACGAGCAGTACTTC. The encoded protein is CASSMMGSSYEQYF.

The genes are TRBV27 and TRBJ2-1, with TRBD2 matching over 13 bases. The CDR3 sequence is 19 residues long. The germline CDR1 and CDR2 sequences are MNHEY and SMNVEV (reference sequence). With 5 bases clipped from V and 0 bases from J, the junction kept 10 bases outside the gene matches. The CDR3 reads CASSIEGLAGRSSYNEQFF. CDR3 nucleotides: TGTGCCAGCAGTATAGAGGGACTAGCGGGACGGAGCTCCTACAATGAGCAGTTCTTC.

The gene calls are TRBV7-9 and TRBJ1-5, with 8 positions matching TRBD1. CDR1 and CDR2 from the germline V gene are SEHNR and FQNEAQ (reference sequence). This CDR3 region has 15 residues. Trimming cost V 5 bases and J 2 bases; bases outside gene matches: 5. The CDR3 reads CASSADRDGNQPQHF. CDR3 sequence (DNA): TGTGCCAGCAGCGCGGACAGGGATGGCAATCAGCCCCAGCATTTT.

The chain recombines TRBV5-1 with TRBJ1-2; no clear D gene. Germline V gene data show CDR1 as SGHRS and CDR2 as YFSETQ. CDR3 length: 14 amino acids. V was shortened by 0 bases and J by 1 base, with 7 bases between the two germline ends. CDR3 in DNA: TGCGCCAGCAGCTTGGATGTCAATAACTATGGCTACACCTTC. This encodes CASSLDVNNYGYTF.

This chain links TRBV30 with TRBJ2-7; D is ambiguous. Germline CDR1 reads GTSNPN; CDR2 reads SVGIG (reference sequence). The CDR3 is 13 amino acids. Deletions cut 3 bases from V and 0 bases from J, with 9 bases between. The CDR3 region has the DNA TGTGCCTGGAGGAAGCACAGCTCCTACGAGCAGTACTTC. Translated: CAWRKHSSYEQYF.

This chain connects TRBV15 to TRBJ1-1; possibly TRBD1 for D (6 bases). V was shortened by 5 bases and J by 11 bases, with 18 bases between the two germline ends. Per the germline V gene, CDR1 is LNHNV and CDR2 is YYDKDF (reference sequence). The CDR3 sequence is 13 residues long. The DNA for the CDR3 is TGTGCCACCAGCCCACCAGGGGTTAGGTCCGCTTTCTTT. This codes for CATSPPGVRSAFF.

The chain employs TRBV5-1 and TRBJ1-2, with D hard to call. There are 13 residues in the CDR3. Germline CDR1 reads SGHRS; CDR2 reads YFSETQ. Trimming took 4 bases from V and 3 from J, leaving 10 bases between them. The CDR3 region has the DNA TGCGCCAGCAGCCAAGGACTGGACTATGGCTACACCTTC. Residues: CASSQGLDYGYTF.

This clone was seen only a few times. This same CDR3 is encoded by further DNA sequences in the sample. CDR3 DNA: TGCGCCAGCAGCTCCGGGACTAGCGGGAGGAATGAGCAGTTCTTC. Encoded protein: CASSSGTSGRNEQFF. V is TRBV5-1 and J is TRBJ2-1, with 15 bases lining up with TRBD2. CDR1 is SGHRS and CDR2 is YFSETQ in the germline V gene. This CDR3 comprises 15 residues. The V segment lost 3 bases and the J segment 7 bases; nucleotides outside the gene matches: 2.

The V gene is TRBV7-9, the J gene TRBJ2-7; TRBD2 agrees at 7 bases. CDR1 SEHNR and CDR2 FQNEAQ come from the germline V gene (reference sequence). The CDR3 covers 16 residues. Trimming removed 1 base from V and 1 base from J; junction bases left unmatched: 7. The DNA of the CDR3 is TGTGCCAGCAGCTTAGTGTTAGGGGAGGGATCCTACGAGCAGTACTTC. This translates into CASSLVLGEGSYEQYF.

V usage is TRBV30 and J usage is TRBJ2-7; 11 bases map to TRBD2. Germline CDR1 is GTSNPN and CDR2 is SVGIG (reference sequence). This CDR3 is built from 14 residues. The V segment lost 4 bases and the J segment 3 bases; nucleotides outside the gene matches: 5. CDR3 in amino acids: CAWNPGTSGYEQYF. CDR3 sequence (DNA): TGTGCCTGGAACCCCGGGACTAGCGGCTACGAGCAGTACTTC.

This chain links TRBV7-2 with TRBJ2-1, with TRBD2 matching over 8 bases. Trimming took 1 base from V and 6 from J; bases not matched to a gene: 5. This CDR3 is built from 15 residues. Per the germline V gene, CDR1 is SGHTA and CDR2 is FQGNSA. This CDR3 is CASSLDPGGSNEQFF. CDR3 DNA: TGTGCCAGCAGCTTAGACCCGGGGGGGAGCAATGAGCAGTTCTTC.

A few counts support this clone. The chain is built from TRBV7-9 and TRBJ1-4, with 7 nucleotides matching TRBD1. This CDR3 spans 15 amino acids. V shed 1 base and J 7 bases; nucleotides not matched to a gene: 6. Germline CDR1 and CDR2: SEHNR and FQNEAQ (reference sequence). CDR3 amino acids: CASSLDRGGGEKLFF. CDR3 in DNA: TGTGCCAGCAGCTTAGACAGGGGAGGCGGTGAAAAACTGTTTTTT. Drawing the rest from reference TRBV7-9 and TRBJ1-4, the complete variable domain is DTGVSQNPRHKITKRGQNVTFRCDPISEHNRLYWYRQTLGQGPEFLTYFQNEAQLEKSRLLSDRFSAERPKGSFSTLEIQRTEQGDSAMYLCASSLDRGGGEKLFFGSGTQLSVL.

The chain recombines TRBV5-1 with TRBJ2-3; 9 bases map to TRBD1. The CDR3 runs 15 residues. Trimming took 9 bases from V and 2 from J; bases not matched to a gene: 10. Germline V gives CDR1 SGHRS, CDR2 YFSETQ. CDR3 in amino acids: CATRTGQGITDTQYF. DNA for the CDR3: TGCGCCACCCGAACGGGACAGGGTATCACAGATACGCAGTATTTT. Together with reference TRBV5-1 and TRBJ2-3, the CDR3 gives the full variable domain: KAGVTQTPRYLIKTRGQQVTLSCSPISGHRSVSWYQQTPGQGLQFLFEYFSETQRNKGNFPGRFSGRQFSNSRSEMNVSTLELGDSALYLCATRTGQGITDTQYFGPGTRLTVL.

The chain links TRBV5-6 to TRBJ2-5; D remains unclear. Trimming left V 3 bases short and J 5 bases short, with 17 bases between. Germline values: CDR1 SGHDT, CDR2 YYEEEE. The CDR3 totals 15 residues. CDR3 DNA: TGTGCCAGCAGCTCGTCCCCCCCCTGGCGGGAGACCCAGTACTTC. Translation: CASSSSPPWRETQYF.

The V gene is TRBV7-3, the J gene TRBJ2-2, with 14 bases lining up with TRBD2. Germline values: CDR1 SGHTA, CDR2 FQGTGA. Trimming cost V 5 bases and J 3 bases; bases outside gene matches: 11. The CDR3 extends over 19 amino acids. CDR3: CASSRGLAGDIKDTGELFF. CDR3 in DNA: TGTGCCAGCAGCCGGGGACTAGCGGGAGATATAAAGGACACCGGGGAGCTGTTTTTT.

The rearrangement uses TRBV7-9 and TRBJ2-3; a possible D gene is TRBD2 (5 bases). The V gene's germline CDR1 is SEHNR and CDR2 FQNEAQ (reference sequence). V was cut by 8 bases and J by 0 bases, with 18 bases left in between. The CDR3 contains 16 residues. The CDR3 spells CASDPERFTSTDTQYF. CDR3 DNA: TGTGCCAGCGACCCGGAGCGGTTCACTAGCACAGATACGCAGTATTTT. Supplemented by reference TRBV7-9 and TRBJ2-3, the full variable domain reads DTGVSQNPRHKITKRGQNVTFRCDPISEHNRLYWYRQTLGQGPEFLTYFQNEAQLEKSRLLSDRFSAERPKGSFSTLEIQRTEQGDSAMYLCASDPERFTSTDTQYFGPGTRLTVL.

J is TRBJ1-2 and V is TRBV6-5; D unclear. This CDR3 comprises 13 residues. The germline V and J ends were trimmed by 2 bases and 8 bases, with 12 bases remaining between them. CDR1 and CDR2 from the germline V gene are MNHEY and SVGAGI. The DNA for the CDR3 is TGTGCCAGCAGTTACGGGCAGCTTTTGGGCTACACCTTC. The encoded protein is CASSYGQLLGYTF.

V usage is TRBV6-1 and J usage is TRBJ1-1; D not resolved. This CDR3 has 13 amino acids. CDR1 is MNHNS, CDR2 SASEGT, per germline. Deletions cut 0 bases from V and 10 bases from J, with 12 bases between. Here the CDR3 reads CASSEAPVTRAFF. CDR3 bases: TGTGCCAGCAGTGAAGCCCCGGTAACTAGAGCTTTCTTT.

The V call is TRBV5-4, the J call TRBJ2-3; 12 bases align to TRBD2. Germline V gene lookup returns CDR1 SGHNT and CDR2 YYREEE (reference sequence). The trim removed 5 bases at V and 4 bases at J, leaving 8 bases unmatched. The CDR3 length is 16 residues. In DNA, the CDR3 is TGTGCCAGCAGACCCTCGACTAGCGGGAGTCCAGATACGCAGTATTTT. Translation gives CASRPSTSGSPDTQYF.

CDR3 sequence (DNA): TGTGCCAGTAGCCCGCGCGGAGGGTTGAACGGGGAGCTGTTTTTT. It specifies CASSPRGGLNGELFF. This sequence joins TRBV19 and TRBJ2-2; perhaps TRBD2 as D (6 bases). The CDR3 is 15 amino acids. From germline, CDR1 is LNHDA and CDR2 SQIVND (reference sequence). Trimming cost V 6 bases and J 7 bases, with 18 bases left between them.

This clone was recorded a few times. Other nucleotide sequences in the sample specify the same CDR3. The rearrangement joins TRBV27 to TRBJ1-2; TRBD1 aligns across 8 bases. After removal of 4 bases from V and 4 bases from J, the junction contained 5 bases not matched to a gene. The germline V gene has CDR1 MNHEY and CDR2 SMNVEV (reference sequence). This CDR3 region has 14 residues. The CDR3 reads CASSSAGGGYGYTF. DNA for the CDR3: TGTGCCAGCAGTTCAGCAGGGGGCGGCTATGGCTACACCTTC.

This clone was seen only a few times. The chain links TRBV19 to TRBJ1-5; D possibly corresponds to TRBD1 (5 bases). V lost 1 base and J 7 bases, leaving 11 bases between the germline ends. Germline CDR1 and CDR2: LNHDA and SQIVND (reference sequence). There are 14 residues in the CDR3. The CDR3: CASSIGQGPQPQHF. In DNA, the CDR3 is TGTGCCAGTAGTATAGGGCAGGGCCCCCAGCCCCAGCATTTT.